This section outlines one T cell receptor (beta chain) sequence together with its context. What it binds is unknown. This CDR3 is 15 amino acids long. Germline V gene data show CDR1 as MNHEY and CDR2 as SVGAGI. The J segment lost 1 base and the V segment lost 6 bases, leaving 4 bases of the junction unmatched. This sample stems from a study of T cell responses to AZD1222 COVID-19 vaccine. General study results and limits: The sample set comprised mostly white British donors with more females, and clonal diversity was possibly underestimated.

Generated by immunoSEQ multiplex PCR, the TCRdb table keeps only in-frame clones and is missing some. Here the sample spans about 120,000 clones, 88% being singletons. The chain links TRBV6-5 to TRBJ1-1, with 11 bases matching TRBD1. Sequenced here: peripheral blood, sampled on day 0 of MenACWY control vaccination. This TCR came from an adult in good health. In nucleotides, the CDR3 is TGTGCCAGCAGCCGGGACAGGGGGTGGAACACTGAAGCTTTCTTT. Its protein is CASSRDRGWNTEAFF.